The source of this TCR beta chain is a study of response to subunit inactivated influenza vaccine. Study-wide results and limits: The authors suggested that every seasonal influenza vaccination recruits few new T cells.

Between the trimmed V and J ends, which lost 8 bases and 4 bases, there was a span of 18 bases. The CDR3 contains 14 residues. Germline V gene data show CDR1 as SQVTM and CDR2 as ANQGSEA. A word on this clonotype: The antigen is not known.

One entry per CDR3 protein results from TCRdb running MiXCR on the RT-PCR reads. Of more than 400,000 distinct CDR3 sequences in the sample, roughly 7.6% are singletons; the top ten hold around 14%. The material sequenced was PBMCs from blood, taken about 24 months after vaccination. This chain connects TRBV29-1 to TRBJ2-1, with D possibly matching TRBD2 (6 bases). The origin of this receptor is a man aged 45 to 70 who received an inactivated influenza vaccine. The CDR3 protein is CSLRRGSGYNEQFF. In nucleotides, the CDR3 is TGCAGCCTAAGAAGGGGTAGCGGATACAATGAGCAGTTCTTC.